The T cell receptor (beta chain) described here comes from a study of shared clonotypes between healthy human individuals. About this clone itself: Its antigen is as yet unknown.

Sequencing was at deep level. The authors loaded 200 ng DNA, about 30,000 T cell genomes, into sorted-subset replicate PCRs. Method: immunoSEQ multiplex PCR; TCRdb's copy keeps in-frame clones and lacks some. This sample has 1,400,000 or so clones, with 98% to 99% found just once. Notes on the study in general: Naive subsets usually exceeded memory subsets in estimated richness.

This TCR derives from a young man in good health. The specimen sequenced was naive CD4+ T cells sorted from blood. The subset denotes: CD45RA+ positively selected.

As DNA, the CDR3 is TGCGCCAGCAGTGGGACATGGAACACTGAAGCTTTCTTT. It specifies CASSGTWNTEAFF. V and J are TRBV10-2 and TRBJ1-1, with D perhaps matching TRBD1 (5 bases). There are 13 residues in the CDR3. With 4 bases removed from V and 1 base from J, the gap between germline ends came to 7 bases. Germline-derived CDR1 and CDR2 are WSHSY and SAAADI.